This TCR beta chain was observed in a study of blood T cell repertoires in COVID-19. Study-wide background: Some COVID-19 samples were acute and others convalescent; all came from the United States, Italy and Spain. PBMCs, B-cell-depleted T cells, or T cells were the source of the cDNA or gDNA that made up the material.

Followed longitudinally, the Seattle patients had been enrolled during active infection. Original handling: Reference gene primer amplification gave nucleated cell count estimates. Data came from immunoSEQ multiplex PCR; TCRdb stores just in-frame clones and leaves some out. V and J calls and clone size are those listed in that table; D and trimming were worked out from the DNA. The table lists 300,000 to 350,000 clones, 90% of them singletons. Trimming shortened V by 2 bases and J by 4 bases, and 11 bases separated the two germline ends. Germline lookup yields CDR1 SGHVS and CDR2 FNYEAQ. This CDR3 region has 14 residues. This clone came up once.

This sequence originates from a woman aged 40 to 50 with COVID-19, enrolled during active disease. Material: peripheral blood. J is TRBJ1-1 and V is TRBV7-6; D might be TRBD1 (6 bases). The CDR3 DNA reads as TGTGCCAGCAGCTTAAGCACAGGGACCACTGAAGCTTTCTTT. Translation gives CASSLSTGTTEAFF. The variable domain in full, with the rest retrieved from reference TRBV7-6 and TRBJ1-1, is GAGVSQSPRYKVTKRGQDVALRCDPISGHVSLYWYRQALGQGPEFLTYFNYEAQQDKSGLPNDRFSAERPEGSISTLTIQRTEQRDSAMYRCASSLSTGTTEAFFGQGTRLTVV.